This T cell receptor (beta chain) was obtained from a study of T-cell memory formation after mild COVID-19. TCR alpha and TCR beta cDNA libraries carrying sample barcodes and UMIs were produced by 5'RACE using constant-segment primers. TCRdb re-derived calls from the 5' RACE reads in MiXCR, one entry per CDR3 protein. The data hold some 45,000 distinct CDR3 sequences, with 27% observed a single time. This CDR3 contains 14 residues. Germline V gene sequence: CDR1 LGHNT, CDR2 FRNRAP. After removal of 3 bases from V and 5 bases from J, the junction contained 3 bases not matched to a gene. The sequenced sample consisted of PBMCs or a T cell subset sorted from them (not recorded which). The TCR sequence derives from a man aged 18-30 years who had mild COVID-19 (a few samples of this study predate the infection). Cell type and time point are not known. The chain couples TRBV12-5 to TRBJ1-1; 10 bases match TRBD1. The CDR3, as DNA: TGTGCTAGTGGTTTCGGGACAGGGGTGACTGAAGCTTTCTTT. Its protein is CASGFGTGVTEAFF.